This T cell receptor (beta chain) was captured by sequencing in a study of blood T cell repertoires in COVID-19. At the level of the study: Acute and convalescent COVID-19 specimens originated in the United States, Italy and Spain. PBMCs, B-cell-depleted T cells, or T cells were the source of the cDNA or gDNA that made up the material.

Original processing notes: The authors estimated nucleated cell counts from reference gene primer amplification. Method: immunoSEQ multiplex PCR; TCRdb's copy keeps in-frame clones and lacks some. V, J and clone size were drawn from that table, and D and trimming were deduced from the DNA. The sample carries more than 150,000 clones, around 77% recorded once. From germline, CDR1 is SGDLS and CDR2 YYNGEE. Trimming took 4 bases from V and 8 from J, leaving 25 bases between them. CDR3 size: 17 residues. The sample consisted of peripheral blood. The TCR comes from a man aged 55 to 69 with active or convalescent COVID-19. V and J are TRBV9 and TRBJ2-1, with D possibly matching TRBD2 (6 bases). CDR3 protein: CASSPSVTGSVDDEQFF. The CDR3 DNA reads TGTGCCAGCAGCCCGTCAGTAACCGGGAGCGTCGACGATGAGCAGTTCTTC.